The sequence of this T cell receptor (beta chain) was determined in a study of shared clonotypes between healthy human individuals. Study overall: Every donor yielded three CD4 naive, three CD4 memory, two CD8 naive and one CD8 memory plate.

This CDR3 has 13 amino acids. V lost 5 bases, J lost 2 bases, and 10 bases lay in between. CDR1 and CDR2 from the germline V gene are LNHDA and SQIVND (reference sequence). Researchers partitioned CD4+ cells into CD45RA+ naive and CD45RA-negative memory subsets. The assay was run at deep level. In the original analysis: With immunoSEQ giving junction-only sequences and no quality scores, filtering differed. Clones were read by immunoSEQ multiplex PCR, and TCRdb kept only the in-frame ones, dropping some. The V and J calls and clone size are taken from that table; D and trimming were inferred from the DNA. The profile shows roughly 640,000 clones, approximately 97% of them singletons.

V and J are TRBV19 and TRBJ2-7; D is unresolved. The sequencing input was naive CD4+ T cells sorted from blood. The subset: CD45RA+ positively selected. This clonotype was sampled from a woman in her twenties or thirties in good health. CDR3 coding DNA: TGTGCCAGTAGTGGGCCCCCAACCTACGAGCAGTACTTC. Its protein is CASSGPPTYEQYF.